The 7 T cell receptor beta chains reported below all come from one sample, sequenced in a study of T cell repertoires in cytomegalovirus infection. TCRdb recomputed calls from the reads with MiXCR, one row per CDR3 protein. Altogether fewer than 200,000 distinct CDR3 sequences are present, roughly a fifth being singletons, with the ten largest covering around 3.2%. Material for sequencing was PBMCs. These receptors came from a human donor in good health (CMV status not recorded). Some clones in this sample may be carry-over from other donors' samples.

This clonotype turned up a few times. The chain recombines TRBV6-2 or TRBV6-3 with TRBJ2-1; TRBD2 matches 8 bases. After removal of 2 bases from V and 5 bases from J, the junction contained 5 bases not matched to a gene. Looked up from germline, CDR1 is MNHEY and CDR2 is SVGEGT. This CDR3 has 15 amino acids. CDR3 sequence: CASSYTSGEDNEQFF. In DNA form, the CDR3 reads TGTGCCAGCAGTTACACTAGCGGAGAAGACAATGAGCAGTTCTTC.

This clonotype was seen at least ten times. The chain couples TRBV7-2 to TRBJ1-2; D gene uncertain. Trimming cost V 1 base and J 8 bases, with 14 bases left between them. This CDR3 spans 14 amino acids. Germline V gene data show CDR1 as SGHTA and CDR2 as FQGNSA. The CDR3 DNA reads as TGTGCCAGCAGCTTAGGAAGGCAGGCCAAAGGCTACACCTTC. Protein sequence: CASSLGRQAKGYTF.

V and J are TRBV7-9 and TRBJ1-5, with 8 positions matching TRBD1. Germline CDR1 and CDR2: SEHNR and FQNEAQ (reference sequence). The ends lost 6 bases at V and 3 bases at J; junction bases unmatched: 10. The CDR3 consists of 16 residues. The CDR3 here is CASSYAGGVYNQPQHF. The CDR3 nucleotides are TGTGCCAGCAGTTACGCAGGGGGCGTATACAATCAGCCCCAGCATTTT.

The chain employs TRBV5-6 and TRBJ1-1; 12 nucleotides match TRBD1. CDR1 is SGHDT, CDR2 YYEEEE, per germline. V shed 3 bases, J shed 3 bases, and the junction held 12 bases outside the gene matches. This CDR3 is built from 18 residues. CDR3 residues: CASSSHHGTGGLYTEAFF. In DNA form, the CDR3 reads TGTGCCAGCAGCTCCCATCACGGGACAGGGGGCCTGTACACTGAAGCTTTCTTT.

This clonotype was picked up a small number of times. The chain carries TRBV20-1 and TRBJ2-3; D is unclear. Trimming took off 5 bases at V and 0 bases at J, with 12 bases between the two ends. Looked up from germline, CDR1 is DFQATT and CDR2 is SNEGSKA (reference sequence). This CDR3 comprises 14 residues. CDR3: CSAAPDASTDTQYF. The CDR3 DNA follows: TGCAGTGCTGCCCCTGACGCGAGCACAGATACGCAGTATTTT.

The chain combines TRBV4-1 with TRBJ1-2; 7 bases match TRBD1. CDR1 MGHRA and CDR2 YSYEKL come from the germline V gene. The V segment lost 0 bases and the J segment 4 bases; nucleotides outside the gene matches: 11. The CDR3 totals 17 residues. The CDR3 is CASSQEEATGNPYGYTF. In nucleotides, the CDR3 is TGCGCCAGCAGCCAAGAGGAGGCGACAGGGAACCCCTATGGCTACACCTTC.

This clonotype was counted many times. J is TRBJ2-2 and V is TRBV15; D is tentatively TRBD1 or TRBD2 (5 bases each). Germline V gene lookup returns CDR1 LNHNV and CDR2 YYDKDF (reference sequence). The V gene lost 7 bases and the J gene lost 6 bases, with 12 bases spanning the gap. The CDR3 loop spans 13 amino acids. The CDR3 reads CATKTRGAGELFF. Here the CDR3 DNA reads TGTGCCACCAAAACGAGAGGGGCCGGGGAGCTGTTTTTT.